This TCR beta chain came from a study of blood T cell repertoires in COVID-19. Study information: Sources were T cells, B-cell-depleted T cells, or PBMCs; the material itself was cDNA or gDNA.

Sequencing used immunoSEQ multiplex PCR; TCRdb keeps in-frame clones, though not all of them. The sample shows about 230,000 clones, about 86% of them seen only once. This clonotype originated in an older man with acute or convalescent COVID-19. Sample: peripheral blood.

The CDR3 DNA sequence: TGTGCCAGCAGTCTAGCGGGAGTTCTTAGCGAGCAGTACTTC. It is translated as CASSLAGVLSEQYF. The rearrangement uses TRBV2 and TRBJ2-7; 10 bases map to TRBD2. CDR1 and CDR2 from the germline V gene are SNHLY and FYNNEI. V was clipped by 5 bases and J by 6 bases; unmatched bases: 7. The CDR3 consists of 14 residues.